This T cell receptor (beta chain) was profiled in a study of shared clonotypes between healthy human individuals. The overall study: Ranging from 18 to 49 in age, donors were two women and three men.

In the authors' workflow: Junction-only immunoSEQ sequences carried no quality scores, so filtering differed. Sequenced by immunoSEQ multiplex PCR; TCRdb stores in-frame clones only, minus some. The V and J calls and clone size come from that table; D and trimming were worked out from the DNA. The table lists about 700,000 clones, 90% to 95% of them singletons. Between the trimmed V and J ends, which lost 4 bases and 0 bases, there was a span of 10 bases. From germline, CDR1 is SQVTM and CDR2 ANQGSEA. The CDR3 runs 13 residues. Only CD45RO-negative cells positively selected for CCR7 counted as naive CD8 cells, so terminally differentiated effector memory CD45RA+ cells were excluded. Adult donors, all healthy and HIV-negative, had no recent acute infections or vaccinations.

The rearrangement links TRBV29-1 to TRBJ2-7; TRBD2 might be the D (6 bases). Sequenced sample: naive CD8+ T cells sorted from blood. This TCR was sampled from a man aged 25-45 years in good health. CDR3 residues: CSVVAVNSYEQYF. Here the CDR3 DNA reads TGCAGCGTTGTAGCGGTCAACTCCTACGAGCAGTACTTC.